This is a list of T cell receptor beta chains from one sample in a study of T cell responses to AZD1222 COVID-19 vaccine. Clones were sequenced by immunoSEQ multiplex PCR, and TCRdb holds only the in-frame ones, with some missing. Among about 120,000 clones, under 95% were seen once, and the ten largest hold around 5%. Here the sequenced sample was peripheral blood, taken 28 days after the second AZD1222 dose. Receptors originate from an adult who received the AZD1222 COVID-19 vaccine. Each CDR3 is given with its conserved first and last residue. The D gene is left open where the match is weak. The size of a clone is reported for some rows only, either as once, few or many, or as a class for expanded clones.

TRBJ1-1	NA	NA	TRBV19	CASSPGPYTEAFF	TGTGCCAGTAGTCCGGGGCCGTACACTGAAGCTTTCTTT
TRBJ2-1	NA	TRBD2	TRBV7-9	CAAAYGRLAGLNEQFF	TGTGCAGCAGCTTATGGTCGATTAGCGGGACTGAATGAGCAGTTCTTC
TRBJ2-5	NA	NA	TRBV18	CASSPPGQETQYF	TGTGCCAGCTCACCACCGGGCCAAGAGACCCAGTACTTC
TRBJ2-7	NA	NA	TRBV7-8	CASSGGTDYEQYF	TGTGCCAGCAGCGGTGGGACGGACTACGAGCAGTACTTC
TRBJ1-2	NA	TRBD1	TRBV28	CASSLGGQGAVSNYGYTF	TGTGCCAGCAGTTTAGGGGGACAGGGGGCCGTATCTAACTATGGCTACACCTTC
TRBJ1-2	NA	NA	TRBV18	CASSPDTFNYGYTF	TGTGCCAGCTCACCAGACACCTTTAACTATGGCTACACCTTC
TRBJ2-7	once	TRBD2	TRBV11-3	CASSPGLAGGPDEQYF	TGTGCCAGCAGCCCGGGACTAGCGGGAGGGCCGGACGAGCAGTACTTC
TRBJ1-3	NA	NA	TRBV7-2	CASSLAGRTTGNTIYF	TGTGCCAGCAGCTTAGCGGGAAGGACTACTGGAAACACCATATATTTT
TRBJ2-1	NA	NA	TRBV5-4	CASSPGELRYNEQFF	TGTGCCAGCAGCCCCGGGGAGCTGAGATACAATGAGCAGTTCTTC
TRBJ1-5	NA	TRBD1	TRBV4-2	CASAPSADRRNQPQHF	TGTGCCAGTGCCCCCTCCGCGGACAGGAGGAATCAGCCCCAGCATTTT
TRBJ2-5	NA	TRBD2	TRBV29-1	CSVQVAGVGETQYF	TGCAGCGTTCAGGTAGCGGGAGTGGGGGAGACCCAGTACTTC
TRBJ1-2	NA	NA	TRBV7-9	CASSLTAERGGYTF	TGTGCCAGCAGCTTGACTGCCGAGAGAGGTGGCTACACCTTC
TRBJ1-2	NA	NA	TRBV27	CASSLPGGGGYTF	TGTGCCAGCAGTTTACCCGGGGGCGGTGGCTACACCTTC
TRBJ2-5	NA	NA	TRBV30	CAWGRGAETQYF	TGTGCCTGGGGACGGGGGGCAGAGACCCAGTACTTC
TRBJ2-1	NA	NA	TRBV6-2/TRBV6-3	CASSSLGQVDNEQFF	TGTGCCAGCAGTTCCCTAGGCCAGGTAGACAATGAGCAGTTCTTC
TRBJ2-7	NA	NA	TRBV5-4	CASSTSAEVEQYF	TGTGCCAGCAGCACATCCGCCGAGGTCGAGCAGTACTTC
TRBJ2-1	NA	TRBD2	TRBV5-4	CASSPPGLAGVNEQFF	TGTGCCAGCAGCCCACCGGGACTAGCGGGAGTAAATGAGCAGTTCTTC
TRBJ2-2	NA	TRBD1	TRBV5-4	CASSLDRGGLFF	TGTGCCAGCAGCCTGGACAGGGGTGGGCTGTTTTTT
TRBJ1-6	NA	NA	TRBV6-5	CASSPTGWNSPLHF	TGTGCCAGCAGTCCTACAGGGTGGAATTCACCCCTCCACTTT
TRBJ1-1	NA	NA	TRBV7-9	CASSLYSGRNTEAFF	TGTGCCAGCAGCCTGTACTCGGGACGGAACACTGAAGCTTTCTTT
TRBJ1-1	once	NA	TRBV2	CASADVGVSNTEAFF	TGTGCCAGCGCAGATGTAGGGGTCTCGAACACTGAAGCTTTCTTT
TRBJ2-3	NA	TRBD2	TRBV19	CASSIRGTSGEYF	TGTGCCAGTAGTATACGAGGAACTAGCGGGGAGTATTTT
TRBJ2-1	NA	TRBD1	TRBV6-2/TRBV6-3	CASSNTGGGEQFF	TGTGCCAGCAGTAACACAGGGGGTGGTGAGCAGTTCTTC
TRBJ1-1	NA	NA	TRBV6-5	CASRLNTEAFF	TGTGCCAGCAGGCTCAACACTGAAGCTTTCTTT
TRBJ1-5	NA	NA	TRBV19	CASSIIRDSNQPQHF	TGTGCCAGTAGTATAATAAGGGATAGCAATCAGCCCCAGCATTTT
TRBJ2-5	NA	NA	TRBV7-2	CASSLRAREETQYF	TGTGCCAGCAGCTTACGGGCCAGGGAAGAGACCCAGTACTTC
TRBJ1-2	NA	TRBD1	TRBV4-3	CASSQEWDSGLYGYTF	TGCGCCAGCAGCCAAGAGTGGGACAGTGGCCTCTATGGCTACACCTTC
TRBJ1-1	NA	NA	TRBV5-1	CASGMGRSNTEAFF	TGCGCCAGCGGGATGGGACGTTCGAACACTGAAGCTTTCTTT
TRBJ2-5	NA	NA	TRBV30	CAWNGQETQYF	TGTGCCTGGAACGGACAAGAGACCCAGTACTTC
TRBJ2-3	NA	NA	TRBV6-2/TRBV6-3	CASSHRGSLGADTQYF	TGTGCCAGCAGTCACCGGGGCTCCCTCGGGGCAGATACGCAGTATTTT
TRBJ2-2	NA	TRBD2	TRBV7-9	CASSLPSGRSGYTGELFF	TGTGCCAGCAGCTTGCCTAGCGGGAGGTCGGGGTACACCGGGGAGCTGTTTTTT
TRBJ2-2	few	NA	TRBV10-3	CAISEYPGEETGELFF	TGTGCCATCAGTGAGTACCCGGGAGAAGAGACCGGGGAGCTGTTTTTT
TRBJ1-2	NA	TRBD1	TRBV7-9	CASSLVAGGNYGYTF	TGTGCCAGCAGCTTAGTCGCAGGGGGCAATTATGGCTACACCTTC
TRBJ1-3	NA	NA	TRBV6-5	CASSYSGAAGNTIYF	TGTGCCAGCAGTTACTCGGGGGCAGCTGGAAACACCATATATTTT